This T cell receptor beta chain was recorded in a study of Ad26.COV2.S vaccination and SARS-CoV-2 variants. This clone was observed a few times. Sequencing used immunoSEQ multiplex PCR; TCRdb keeps in-frame clones, though not all of them. Altogether 120,000 to 150,000 clones are present, roughly 88% being singletons, with the ten largest covering 5%. The CDR3 length is 13 residues. V lost 6 bases to trimming and J lost 0 bases; unmatched junction nucleotides: 0. Germline V gene sequence: CDR1 MNHEY, CDR2 SMNVEV (reference sequence). Material: peripheral blood, obtained after recovery from COVID-19. The chain carries TRBV27 and TRBJ2-7, with TRBD2 matching 9 bases. The TCR sequence derives from a human donor who had recovered from COVID-19. The CDR3 DNA is TGTGCCAGCAGAGCGGGGGGCTCCTACGAGCAGTACTTC. It specifies CASRAGGSYEQYF.